Given below is one T cell receptor (beta chain) in context. Its target is not known. Data came from immunoSEQ multiplex PCR; TCRdb stores just in-frame clones and leaves some out. The sample shows 450,000 to 500,000 clones, approximately 84% of them seen only once. Germline-derived CDR1 and CDR2 are SGHAT and FQNNGV. Trimming removed 5 bases from V and 2 bases from J; junction bases left unmatched: 8. This CDR3 region has 15 residues. Unsorted samples drew genomic DNA from approximately 87 million PBMCs. The data are from a study of shared clonotypes between healthy human individuals. Study-wide results and caveats: An anticipated effect of sequencing depth on clonotype sharing among donors was recognized.

This clonotype originated in a woman aged 35 to 49 in good health. Some clones in this sample may be carry-over from other donors' samples. This chain uses TRBV11-2 with TRBJ1-2; TRBD1 aligns across 7 bases. Sequencing used PBMCs. The chain's CDR3 is CASSPSMTGNYGYTF. The CDR3 coding sequence is TGTGCCAGCAGCCCATCCATGACAGGGAACTATGGCTACACCTTC. Full variable domain (remainder filled in from reference TRBV11-2 and TRBJ1-2): EAGVAQSPRYKIIEKRQSVAFWCNPISGHATLYWYQQILGQGPKLLIQFQNNGVVDDSQLPKDRFSAERLKGVDSTLKIQPAKLEDSAVYLCASSPSMTGNYGYTFGSGTRLTVV.